Reported below is one T cell receptor (beta chain). Its antigen remains unknown. Trimming shortened V by 4 bases and J by 0 bases, and 9 bases separated the two germline ends. Germline CDR1 and CDR2: SQVTM and ANQGSEA. The CDR3 runs 13 residues. These data belong to a study of OX40 agonist ivuxolimab in advanced cancers. About the research overall: Three patients, one with hepatocellular carcinoma and two with cutaneous melanoma, achieved partial responses.

TCRdb's copy holds only in-frame clones and misses some; the assay was immunoSEQ multiplex PCR. The sample lists roughly 60,000 clones, roughly 88% occurring once. Study-wide results and caveats: The work left the antigen specificity of expanded peripheral T cells undetermined.

V is TRBV29-1 and J is TRBJ2-5; no firm D call. The sequenced sample was CD4+ or CD8+ T cells sorted from blood, obtained in a trial of the OX40 agonist ivuxolimab. This clonotype was obtained from an adult with an advanced solid tumor such as melanoma, head and neck, liver or kidney cancer. In DNA, the CDR3 is TGCAGCGTTGTGGACCTGTACCAAGAGACCCAGTACTTC. Amino acids: CSVVDLYQETQYF.